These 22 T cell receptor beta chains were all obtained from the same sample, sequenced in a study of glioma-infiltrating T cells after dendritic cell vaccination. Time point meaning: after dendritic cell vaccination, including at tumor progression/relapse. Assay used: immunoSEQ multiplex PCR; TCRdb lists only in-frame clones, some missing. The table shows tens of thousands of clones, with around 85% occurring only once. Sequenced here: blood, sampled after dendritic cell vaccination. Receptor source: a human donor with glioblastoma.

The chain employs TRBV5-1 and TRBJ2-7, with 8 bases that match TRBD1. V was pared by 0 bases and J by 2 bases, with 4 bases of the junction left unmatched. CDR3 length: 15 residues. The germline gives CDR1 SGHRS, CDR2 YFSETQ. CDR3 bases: TGCGCCAGCAGCTTGGATCCACAGGGGGCCTACGAGCAGTACTTC. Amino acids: CASSLDPQGAYEQYF.

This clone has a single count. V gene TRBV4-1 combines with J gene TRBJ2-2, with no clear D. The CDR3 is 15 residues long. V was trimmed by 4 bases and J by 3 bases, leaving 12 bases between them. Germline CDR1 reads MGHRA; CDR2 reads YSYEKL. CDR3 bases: TGCGCCAGCAGCCTCGAGACACACGACACCGGGGAGCTGTTTTTT. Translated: CASSLETHDTGELFF.

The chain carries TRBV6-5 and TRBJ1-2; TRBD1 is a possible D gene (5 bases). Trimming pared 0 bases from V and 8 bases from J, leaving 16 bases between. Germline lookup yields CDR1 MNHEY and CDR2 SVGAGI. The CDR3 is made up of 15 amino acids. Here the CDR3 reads CASSYSAGKAWGYTF. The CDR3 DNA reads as TGTGCCAGCAGTTACTCAGCAGGGAAGGCTTGGGGCTACACCTTC.

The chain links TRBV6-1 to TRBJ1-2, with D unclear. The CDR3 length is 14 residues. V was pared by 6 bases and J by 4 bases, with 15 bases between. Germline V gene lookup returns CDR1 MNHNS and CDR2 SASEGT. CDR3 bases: TGTGCCAGCAGGTTACAGTCGACGCTCTATGGCTACACCTTC. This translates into CASRLQSTLYGYTF.

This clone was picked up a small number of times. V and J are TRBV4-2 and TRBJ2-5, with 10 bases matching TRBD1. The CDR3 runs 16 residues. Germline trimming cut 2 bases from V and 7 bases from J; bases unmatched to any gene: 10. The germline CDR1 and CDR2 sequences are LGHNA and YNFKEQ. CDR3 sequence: CASSQRDRGFQRTQYF. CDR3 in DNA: TGTGCCAGCAGCCAACGGGACAGGGGTTTTCAGCGGACCCAGTACTTC.

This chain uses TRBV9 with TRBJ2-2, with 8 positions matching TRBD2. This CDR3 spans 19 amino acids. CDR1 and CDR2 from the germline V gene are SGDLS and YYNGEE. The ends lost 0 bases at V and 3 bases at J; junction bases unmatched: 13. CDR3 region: CASSVGSGGGGPYTGELFF. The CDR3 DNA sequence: TGTGCCAGCAGCGTAGGGTCGGGAGGCGGGGGGCCGTACACCGGGGAGCTGTTTTTT.

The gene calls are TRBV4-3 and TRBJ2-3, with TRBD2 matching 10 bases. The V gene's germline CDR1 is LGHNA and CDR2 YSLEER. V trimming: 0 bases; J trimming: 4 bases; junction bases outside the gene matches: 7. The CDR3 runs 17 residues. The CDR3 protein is CASSQDPSSGGADTQYF. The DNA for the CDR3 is TGCGCCAGCAGCCAAGATCCCTCTAGCGGGGGCGCAGATACGCAGTATTTT.

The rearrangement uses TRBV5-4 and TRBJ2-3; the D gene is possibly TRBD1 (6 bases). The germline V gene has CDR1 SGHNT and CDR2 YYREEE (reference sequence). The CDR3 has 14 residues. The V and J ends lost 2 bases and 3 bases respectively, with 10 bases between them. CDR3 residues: CASSLSGATDTQYF. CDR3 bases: TGTGCCAGCAGCTTATCAGGGGCGACAGATACGCAGTATTTT.

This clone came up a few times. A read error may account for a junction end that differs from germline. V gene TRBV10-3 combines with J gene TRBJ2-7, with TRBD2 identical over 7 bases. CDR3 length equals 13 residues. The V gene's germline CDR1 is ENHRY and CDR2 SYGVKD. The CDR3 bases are TGTGCCAGCAGTCCAAGCGGGGACGCCGAGCAGTACTTC. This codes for CASSPSGDAEQYF.

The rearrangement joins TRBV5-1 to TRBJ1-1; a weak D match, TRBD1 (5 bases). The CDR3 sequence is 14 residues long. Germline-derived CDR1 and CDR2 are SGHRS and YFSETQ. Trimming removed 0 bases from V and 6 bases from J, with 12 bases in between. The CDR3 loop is CASSLGLGVAEAFF. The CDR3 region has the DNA TGCGCCAGCAGCTTGGGTCTAGGGGTAGCTGAAGCTTTCTTT. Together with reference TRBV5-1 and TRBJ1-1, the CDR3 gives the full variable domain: KAGVTQTPRYLIKTRGQQVTLSCSPISGHRSVSWYQQTPGQGLQFLFEYFSETQRNKGNFPGRFSGRQFSNSRSEMNVSTLELGDSALYLCASSLGLGVAEAFFGQGTRLTVV.

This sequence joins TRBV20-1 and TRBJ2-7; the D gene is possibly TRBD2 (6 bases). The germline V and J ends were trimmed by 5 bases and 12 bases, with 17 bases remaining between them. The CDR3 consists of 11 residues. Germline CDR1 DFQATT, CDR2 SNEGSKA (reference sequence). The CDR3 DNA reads TGCAGTGCTGGGAGGACTACCCGCTCGTACTTC. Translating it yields CSAGRTTRSYF.

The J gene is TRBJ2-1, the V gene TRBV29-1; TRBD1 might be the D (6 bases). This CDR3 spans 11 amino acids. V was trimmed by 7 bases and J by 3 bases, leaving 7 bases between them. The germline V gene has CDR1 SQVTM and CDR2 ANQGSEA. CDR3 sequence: CSGQDYNEQFF. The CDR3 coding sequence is TGCAGCGGACAGGACTACAATGAGCAGTTCTTC.

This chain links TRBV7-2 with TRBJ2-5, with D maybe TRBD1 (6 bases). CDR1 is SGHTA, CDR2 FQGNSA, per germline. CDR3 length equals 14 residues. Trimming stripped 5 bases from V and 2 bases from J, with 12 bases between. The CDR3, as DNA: TGTGCCAGCAGCGTCGGACAGATTCAAGAGACCCAGTACTTC. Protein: CASSVGQIQETQYF.

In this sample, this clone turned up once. CDR3 in amino acids: CASSDSALADSYNEQFF. The CDR3 bases are TGTGCCAGCAGTGACAGTGCGCTAGCGGACTCCTACAATGAGCAGTTCTTC. The rearrangement uses TRBV6-4 and TRBJ2-1; 7 nucleotides align to TRBD2. The ends lost 2 bases at V and 0 bases at J; junction bases unmatched: 7. The length of the CDR3 is 17 residues. The germline CDR1 and CDR2 sequences are MRHNA and SNTAGT.

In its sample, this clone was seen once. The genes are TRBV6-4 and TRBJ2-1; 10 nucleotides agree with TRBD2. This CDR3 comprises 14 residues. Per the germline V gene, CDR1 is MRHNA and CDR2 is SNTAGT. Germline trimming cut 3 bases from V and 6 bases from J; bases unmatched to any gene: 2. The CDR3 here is CASSESGGANEQFF. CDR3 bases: TGTGCCAGCAGTGAAAGCGGGGGGGCCAATGAGCAGTTCTTC.

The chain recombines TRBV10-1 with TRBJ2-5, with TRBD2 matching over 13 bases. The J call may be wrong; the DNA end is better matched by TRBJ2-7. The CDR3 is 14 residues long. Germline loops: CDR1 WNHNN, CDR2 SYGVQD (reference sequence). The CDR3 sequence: CASSKGLAGNEQYF. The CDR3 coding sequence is TGCGCCAGCAGTAAGGGACTAGCGGGGAACGAGCAGTACTTC.

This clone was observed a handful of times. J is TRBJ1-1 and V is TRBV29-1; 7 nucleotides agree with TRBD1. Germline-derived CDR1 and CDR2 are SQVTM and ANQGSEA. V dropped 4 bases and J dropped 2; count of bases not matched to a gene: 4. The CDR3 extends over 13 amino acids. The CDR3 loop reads CSVGRDRNTEAFF. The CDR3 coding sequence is TGCAGCGTTGGACGGGACAGAAACACTGAAGCTTTCTTT.

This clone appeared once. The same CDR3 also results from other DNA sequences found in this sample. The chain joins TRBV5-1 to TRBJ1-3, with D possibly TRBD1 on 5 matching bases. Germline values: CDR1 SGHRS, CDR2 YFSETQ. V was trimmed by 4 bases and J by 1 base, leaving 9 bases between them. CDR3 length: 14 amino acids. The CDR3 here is CASSIQGSGNTIYF. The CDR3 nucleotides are TGCGCCAGCAGCATTCAGGGATCTGGAAACACCATATATTTT.

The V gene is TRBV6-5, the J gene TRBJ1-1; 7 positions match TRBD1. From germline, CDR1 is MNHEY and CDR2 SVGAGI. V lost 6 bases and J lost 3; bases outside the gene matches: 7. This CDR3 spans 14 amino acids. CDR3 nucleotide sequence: TGTGCCAGCAGAAAGGGGGCAACGGACACTGAAGCTTTCTTT. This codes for CASRKGATDTEAFF.

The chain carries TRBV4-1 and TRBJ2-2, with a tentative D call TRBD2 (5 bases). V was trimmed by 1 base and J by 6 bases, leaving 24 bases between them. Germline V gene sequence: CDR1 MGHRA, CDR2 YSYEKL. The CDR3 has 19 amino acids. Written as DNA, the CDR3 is TGCGCCAGCAGCCAAGTTGTTCGCGGAGGAGTGTGGGCCCCCGGGGAGCTGTTTTTT. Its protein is CASSQVVRGGVWAPGELFF.

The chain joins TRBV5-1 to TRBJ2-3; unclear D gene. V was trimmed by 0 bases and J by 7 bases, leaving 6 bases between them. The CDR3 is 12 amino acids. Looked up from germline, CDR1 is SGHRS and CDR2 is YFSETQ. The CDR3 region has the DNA TGCGCCAGCAGCTTGGGGCAGAATACGCAGTATTTT. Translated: CASSLGQNTQYF.

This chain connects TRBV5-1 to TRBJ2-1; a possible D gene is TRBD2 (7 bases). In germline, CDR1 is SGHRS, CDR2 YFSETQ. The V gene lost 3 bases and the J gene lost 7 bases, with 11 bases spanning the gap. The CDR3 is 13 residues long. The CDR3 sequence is CASSWGGRNEQFF. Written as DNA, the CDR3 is TGCGCCAGCAGCTGGGGGGGGCGGAATGAGCAGTTCTTC.